The 17 T cell receptor beta chains listed next were all sequenced from one sample in a study of cytomegalovirus exposure and HLA in healthy donors. The PCR had 60 Vbeta and 13 Jbeta primers. Assay used: immunoSEQ multiplex PCR; TCRdb lists only in-frame clones, some missing. Its table records 200,000 to 250,000 clones. Sequencing was done on a sample of PBMCs. The receptors derive from a woman aged 25-40 years in good health and CMV-seropositive.

This chain connects TRBV5-6 to TRBJ2-1; no firm D call. V lost 4 bases to trimming and J lost 12 bases, with 11 bases between them. The germline V gene has CDR1 SGHDT and CDR2 YYEEEE. The CDR3 spans 11 residues. CDR3 sequence reads: CASSEFRVQFF. CDR3 DNA sequence: TGTGCCAGCAGCGAGTTTCGCGTGCAGTTCTTC.

The V and J genes are TRBV10-2 and TRBJ2-7; 8 bases are a match to TRBD2. The CDR3 is made up of 15 amino acids. The germline CDR1 and CDR2 sequences are WSHSY and SAAADI. V was pared by 2 bases and J by 0 bases, with 3 bases of the junction left unmatched. CDR3 in amino acids: CASSEGLAGSYEQYF. The CDR3 region has the DNA TGCGCCAGCAGTGAGGGGCTAGCGGGCTCCTACGAGCAGTACTTC.

This chain links TRBV28 with TRBJ2-5; D not certain. The CDR3 is 15 amino acids. Germline CDR1 MDHEN, CDR2 SYDVKM. Trimming stripped 6 bases from V and 3 bases from J, with 17 bases between. This CDR3 is CASSFAEAAKETQYF. The CDR3 nucleotides read TGTGCCAGCAGCTTCGCCGAGGCAGCTAAAGAGACCCAGTACTTC.

The chain has TRBV25-1 and TRBJ1-3, with TRBD1 as a possible D gene (6 bases). Germline V gene lookup returns CDR1 MGHDK and CDR2 SYGVNS. The CDR3 spans 16 residues. The V end lost 2 bases, the J end lost 4 bases, and 15 bases lay between the germline ends. DNA of the CDR3: TGTGCCAGCAGTGAAGCTGGCGAGGGGGTCGGAAACACCATATATTTT. This translates into CASSEAGEGVGNTIYF.

About this clone itself: Because the CDR3's place on the DNA is in doubt, the DNA is left out and the CDR3 is given as listed by TCRdb. The chain links TRBV9 to TRBJ2-1; the table's D call, TRBD2, was not checked against the DNA. CDR1 and CDR2 (germline): SGDLS, YYNGEE. The length of the CDR3 is 14 amino acids, counting both ends. This chain's CDR3 is CASSVAEGSGSEFF.

The rearrangement uses TRBV15 and TRBJ2-7, with D maybe TRBD1 (6 bases). The CDR3 extends over 14 amino acids. Germline lookup yields CDR1 LNHNV and CDR2 YYDKDF (reference sequence). V lost 4 bases, J lost 4 bases, and 14 bases lay in between. CDR3 protein: CATSNRDTSYEQYF. CDR3 nucleotides: TGTGCCACCAGCAACCGGGACACCAGTTACGAGCAGTACTTC. The whole variable domain, filled in from reference TRBV15 and TRBJ2-7, reads DAMVIQNPRYQVTQFGKPVTLSCSQTLNHNVMYWYQQKSSQAPKLLFHYYDKDFNNEADTPDNFQSRRPNTSFCFLDIRSPGLGDTAMYLCATSNRDTSYEQYFGPGTRLTVT.

The rearrangement links TRBV19 to TRBJ2-7; 10 nucleotides line up with TRBD2. The CDR3 runs to 16 residues. J lost 6 bases, V lost 5 bases, and 13 bases had no gene match. Germline lookup yields CDR1 LNHDA and CDR2 SQIVND (reference sequence). The chain's CDR3 is CASSWGSSGSPAEQYF. In nucleotides, the CDR3 is TGTGCCAGTAGTTGGGGTTCTAGCGGGAGTCCCGCCGAGCAGTACTTC.

V and J are TRBV28 and TRBJ2-2, with 7 bases fitting TRBD2. With 8 bases clipped from V and 6 bases from J, the junction kept 15 bases outside the gene matches. The CDR3 runs to 16 residues. The germline CDR1 and CDR2 sequences are MDHEN and SYDVKM. CDR3 sequence: CASLRGSSILAGELFF. As DNA, the CDR3 is TGTGCCAGCTTACGCGGGAGTTCTATTCTGGCCGGGGAGCTGTTTTTT.

J is TRBJ1-5 and V is TRBV11-3; 8 bases fit TRBD1. Germline V gene data show CDR1 as SGHNT and CDR2 as YENEEA. This CDR3 comprises 17 residues. J was trimmed by 5 bases and V by 0 bases; bases with no gene match: 9. The CDR3 here is CASSLEGAGQAYQPQHF. CDR3 in DNA: TGTGCCAGCAGCTTAGAGGGGGCGGGACAGGCTTATCAGCCCCAGCATTTT.

The gene calls are TRBV7-9 and TRBJ2-5; unclear D gene. The CDR3 length is 14 residues. Deletions cut 0 bases from V and 3 bases from J, with 8 bases between. CDR1 is SEHNR and CDR2 is FQNEAQ in the germline V gene (reference sequence). The CDR3 DNA reads TGTGCCAGCAGCTTAGCGCCCGAGAAAGAGACCCAGTACTTC. This encodes CASSLAPEKETQYF.

The chain uses TRBV30 and TRBJ2-7, with a possible D match to TRBD2 (6 bases). This CDR3 is 13 amino acids long. V lost 7 bases to trimming and J lost 1 base, with 14 bases between them. Germline V gives CDR1 GTSNPN, CDR2 SVGIG (reference sequence). The DNA for the CDR3 is TGTGCCTTGGCCCCCGGGACTTCCTACGAGCAGTACTTC. Amino acids: CALAPGTSYEQYF. The entire variable domain, with the rest obtained from reference TRBV30 and TRBJ2-7, is as follows: SQTIHQWPATLVQPVGSPLSLECTVEGTSNPNLYWYRQAAGRGLQLLFYSVGIGQISSEVPQNLSASRPQDRQFILSSKKLLLSDSGFYLCALAPGTSYEQYFGPGTRLTVT.

This chain uses TRBV6-5 with TRBJ2-5; tentatively, D is TRBD2 (6 bases). Near its end, the DNA agrees better with TRBJ2-7, so the J call may be wrong. This CDR3 spans 13 amino acids. CDR1 is MNHEY and CDR2 is SVGAGI in the germline V gene. The CDR3 sequence: CASSPGLHYEQYF. The CDR3 DNA sequence: TGTGCCAGCAGTCCGGGACTCCATTACGAGCAGTACTTC.

V and J are TRBV19 and TRBJ2-3; 9 nucleotides line up with TRBD2. Trimming at V came to 8 bases and at J to 2 bases, leaving 8 bases not matched to a gene. Germline CDR1 LNHDA, CDR2 SQIVND (reference sequence). The CDR3 has 15 amino acids. CDR3: CASGPLAGYTDTQYF. The CDR3, as DNA: TGTGCCAGTGGCCCCCTAGCGGGGTACACAGATACGCAGTATTTT.

The chain links TRBV19 to TRBJ1-5; D unclear. Germline V gene lookup returns CDR1 LNHDA and CDR2 SQIVND (reference sequence). This CDR3 region has 14 residues. Trimming stripped 2 bases from V and 3 bases from J, with 8 bases between. Here the CDR3 reads CASSIPGFNQPQHF. In DNA form, the CDR3 reads TGTGCCAGTAGTATACCGGGATTCAATCAGCCCCAGCATTTT.

The V call is TRBV9, the J call TRBJ2-1, with a possible D match to TRBD1 (5 bases). Germline assignment: CDR1 SGDLS and CDR2 YYNGEE. V was shortened by 0 bases and J by 4 bases, with 11 bases between the two germline ends. CDR3 size: 15 residues. The CDR3 bases are TGTGCCAGCAGCGTAGAGGCAGGGAAGTACAATGAGCAGTTCTTC. Amino acids: CASSVEAGKYNEQFF.

The V call is TRBV18, the J call TRBJ1-5; TRBD1 matches 7 bases. With V trimmed by 3 bases and J by 2 bases, 7 bases remained unmatched. CDR3 length equals 16 residues. The germline CDR1 and CDR2 sequences are KGHSH and LQKENI. CDR3 sequence: CASSPLRTGGNQPQHF. The DNA for the CDR3 is TGTGCCAGCTCACCGCTAAGGACAGGAGGCAATCAGCCCCAGCATTTT.

The CDR3 nucleotides are TGTGCCAGTAGTATCAACAGGGGGCTAAGGCAGCCCCAGCATTTT. Translation gives CASSINRGLRQPQHF. The chain recombines TRBV19 with TRBJ1-5; TRBD1 agrees at 9 bases. Germline loops: CDR1 LNHDA, CDR2 SQIVND (reference sequence). The CDR3 length is 15 residues. The V segment lost 3 bases and the J segment 7 bases; nucleotides outside the gene matches: 7. Supplemented by reference TRBV19 and TRBJ1-5, the full variable domain reads DGGITQSPKYLFRKEGQNVTLSCEQNLNHDAMYWYRQDPGQGLRLIYYSQIVNDFQKGDIAEGYSVSREKKESFPLTVTSAQKNPTAFYLCASSINRGLRQPQHFGDGTRLSIL.